This TCR beta chain emerged from a study of cytomegalovirus exposure and HLA in healthy donors. The PCR used 60 Vbeta and 13 Jbeta primers. The method was immunoSEQ multiplex PCR; TCRdb's version includes in-frame clones alone and lacks a portion of them. The table has under 200,000 clones, 73% seen once. The ends lost 3 bases at V and 6 bases at J; junction bases unmatched: 8. CDR3 length equals 16 residues. The germline V gene encodes CDR1 MDHEN and CDR2 SYDVKM. Notes on the study in general: Evidence from a later analysis indicated that most CMV-associated TCR beta chains looked HLA-restricted. Researchers left out some V segments, among them TRBV6-2 and TRBV6-3, as indistinguishable.

This clone was seen a handful of times. What it recognizes is unknown. The sample taken for sequencing was PBMCs. The chain has TRBV28 and TRBJ2-3; 11 positions match TRBD2. The receptor's source is a young woman in good health and CMV-seropositive. CDR3 in DNA: TGTGCCAGCAGTTTTAGCGGGGGGGTGGAGGAGGATACGCAGTATTTT. Translating it yields CASSFSGGVEEDTQYF.